This paragraph reports one T cell receptor (beta chain). Its antigen remains unidentified. The PCR contained 60 Vbeta and 13 Jbeta primers. Measured with immunoSEQ multiplex PCR; TCRdb has only the in-frame clones, and not every one. Of more than 85,000 clones listed, about 80% are singletons. This entry comes from a study of cytomegalovirus exposure and HLA in healthy donors. Study-wide background: An analysis done earlier identified 90 million to 120 million unique TCR beta sequences from about 179 million T cells. The study's early data release held some 85 million unique TCRs from HLA-typed donors. Overall study findings and caveats: After further analysis at a later stage, roughly 15,000 TCR beta sequences were associated with HLA alleles at 0.05 false discovery rate. A later analysis linked a missense DCLRE1C variant to TCR beta V- and J-gene trimming.

The CDR3 is 15 residues long. Germline CDR1 reads ENHRY; CDR2 reads SYGVKD. J gave up 5 bases and V 2 bases, and 3 bases lay outside the gene matches. This receptor was taken from a woman aged 50 to 65 in good health and CMV-seropositive. Sequencing used PBMCs. The chain is built from TRBV10-3 and TRBJ2-5; TRBD1 matches 12 bases. The chain's CDR3 is CAISEPGQGAETQYF. The CDR3, as DNA: TGTGCCATCAGTGAGCCGGGACAGGGGGCCGAGACCCAGTACTTC.